These 18 T cell receptor beta chains originate from one sample sequenced in a study of blood T cells in healthy people across ages. The use of a sample-barcoded 5' primer and a J-beta primer mix characterized a second PCR of about 7 to 12 cycles. Using its own MiXCR run on the 5' RACE reads, TCRdb lists one record per CDR3 protein. Among under 1,100,000 distinct CDR3 sequences listed, around 25% were seen once. This sample was shared with a second study, whose subject was T cells of mothers and their children.

The sequencing sample was made of blood. These receptors were collected from a girl aged 2-15 years in good health.

The chain combines TRBV7-9 with TRBJ2-5, with D unresolved. V dropped 0 bases and J dropped 5 bases, with 10 bases sitting between them. This CDR3 region has 14 residues. Germline loops: CDR1 SEHNR, CDR2 FQNEAQ (reference sequence). The CDR3 reads CASSLAVGWETQYF. Here the CDR3 DNA reads TGTGCCAGCAGCTTAGCGGTTGGATGGGAGACCCAGTACTTC.

This clonotype was picked up a small number of times. The rearrangement joins TRBV9 to TRBJ2-2; D tentatively fits TRBD1 or TRBD2 (5 bases each). The CDR3 loop spans 14 amino acids. Between the trimmed V and J ends, which lost 3 bases and 6 bases, there was a span of 12 bases. CDR1 and CDR2 from the germline V gene are SGDLS and YYNGEE. This CDR3 is CASSALVGAGELFF. CDR3 nucleotide sequence: TGTGCCAGCAGCGCATTAGTGGGGGCCGGGGAGCTGTTTTTT.

This clonotype has more than one count but fewer than ten. This sequence joins TRBV28 and TRBJ2-5; D gene uncertain. The J call may be faulty, since TRBJ2-1 better matches the DNA end. The germline V gene has CDR1 MDHEN and CDR2 SYDVKM. The CDR3 spans 15 residues. This chain's CDR3 is CASSPLVGPYNEQFF. The CDR3 DNA sequence: TGTGCCAGCAGTCCCCTAGTTGGCCCCTACAATGAGCAGTTCTTC.

The chain uses TRBV5-1 and TRBJ1-1; unclear D gene. Trimming took off 5 bases at V and 7 bases at J, with 21 bases between the two ends. Germline CDR1 SGHRS, CDR2 YFSETQ. The CDR3 is made up of 15 amino acids. The CDR3 bases are TGCGCCAGCAGATCAGGTCTCGTGTTACCTTATGAAGCTTTCTTT. Protein: CASRSGLVLPYEAFF.

This sequence joins TRBV20-1 and TRBJ2-4; D is perhaps TRBD1 or TRBD2 (5 bases each). Germline V lookup: CDR1 DFQATT, CDR2 SNEGSKA (reference sequence). Trimming stripped 5 bases from V and 4 bases from J, with 15 bases between. The CDR3 loop spans 14 amino acids. DNA for the CDR3: TGCAGTGCTGTCACCGGGGACGGTAAAAACATTCAGTACTTC. Translation: CSAVTGDGKNIQYF.

The chain recombines TRBV5-5 with TRBJ2-3; D is possibly TRBD2 (5 bases). Germline assignment: CDR1 SGHKS and CDR2 YYEKEE (reference sequence). Deletions cut 4 bases from V and 8 bases from J, with 23 bases between. The CDR3 consists of 16 residues. The CDR3 DNA reads as TGTGCCAGCAGCCACATTTCCCCCACTAGTCGGGGTACGCAGTATTTT. It codes for CASSHISPTSRGTQYF.

This chain uses TRBV29-1 with TRBJ2-1, with D unresolved. The V end was cut by 3 bases, the J end by 4 bases, with 10 bases between. The germline V gene encodes CDR1 SQVTM and CDR2 ANQGSEA. The CDR3 is 13 amino acids. CDR3 protein: CSVDRDRYNEQFF. In DNA form, the CDR3 reads TGCAGCGTTGACCGAGACCGGTACAATGAGCAGTTCTTC.

This clonotype showed up just a few times. The V and J genes are TRBV29-1 and TRBJ2-1; 7 bases are shared with TRBD2. Per germline, CDR1 SQVTM and CDR2 ANQGSEA. This CDR3 region has 13 residues. Trimming removed 4 bases from V and 6 bases from J; junction bases left unmatched: 6. CDR3 in amino acids: CSVGLTSSNEQFF. CDR3 nucleotide sequence: TGCAGCGTTGGCCTGACTAGCAGCAATGAGCAGTTCTTC.

This clonotype was detected many times. The J gene is TRBJ2-7, the V gene TRBV5-6, with D possibly being TRBD1 (6 bases). CDR1 and CDR2 from the germline V gene are SGHDT and YYEEEE. V shed 3 bases and J shed 3 bases, with 10 bases lying between them. This CDR3 has 13 amino acids. The CDR3 nucleotides read TGTGCCAGCAGCTCGACAGGTTACTACGAGCAGTACTTC. It specifies CASSSTGYYEQYF.

This clonotype has a handful of counts. The rearrangement joins TRBV11-2 to TRBJ2-5; weak D call: TRBD2 (7 bases). Germline CDR1 SGHAT, CDR2 FQNNGV. The V end was cut by 1 base, the J end by 3 bases, with 12 bases between. This CDR3 has 15 amino acids. The CDR3 loop is CASSLGGGEEETQYF. As DNA, the CDR3 is TGTGCCAGCAGCTTAGGAGGGGGGGAAGAAGAGACCCAGTACTTC.

The chain carries TRBV13 and TRBJ2-3; no clear D. The germline gives CDR1 PRHDT, CDR2 FYEKMQ (reference sequence). V lost 5 bases to trimming and J lost 2 bases, with 14 bases between them. The CDR3 contains 15 residues. CDR3 residues: CASSVSRVNTDTQYF. As DNA, the CDR3 is TGTGCCAGCAGCGTCTCTAGGGTTAACACAGATACGCAGTATTTT.

This clonotype appeared once. The chain has TRBV20-1 and TRBJ2-7, with 8 nucleotides matching TRBD1. Germline V gives CDR1 DFQATT, CDR2 SNEGSKA (reference sequence). The length of the CDR3 is 15 residues. V gave up 0 bases and J gave up 2 bases; unmatched junction bases: 6. The CDR3 region has the DNA TGCAGTGCTAGAGATCCTACAGGGGGTCCCTACGAGCAGTACTTC. This gives the protein CSARDPTGGPYEQYF.

This chain joins TRBV29-1 and TRBJ2-5; possibly TRBD2 for D (5 bases). Gene TRBJ2-1 matches the end of the DNA better, so the J call may be wrong. The CDR3 is made up of 11 amino acids. Germline V gene data show CDR1 as SQVTM and CDR2 as ANQGSEA. The CDR3 sequence: CSVEVDAGQFF. CDR3 nucleotide sequence: TGCAGCGTTGAAGTGGACGCGGGGCAGTTCTTC.

This clonotype has more than one count but fewer than ten. The V call is TRBV5-5, the J call TRBJ2-4; a possible D gene is TRBD2 (5 bases). CDR3 length: 13 residues. CDR1 is SGHKS, CDR2 YYEKEE, per germline (reference sequence). The V end was cut by 4 bases, the J end by 7 bases, with 12 bases between. CDR3 coding DNA: TGTGCCAGCAGCGGAGGAGATATGAACATTCAGTACTTC. Its protein product is CASSGGDMNIQYF.

This sequence joins TRBV12-3 or TRBV12-4 and TRBJ2-1; D uncertain. The length of the CDR3 is 12 residues. Trimming pared 6 bases from V and 10 bases from J, leaving 13 bases between. The CDR3 sequence: CASSPRSTEQFF. The DNA for the CDR3 is TGTGCCAGCAGCCCACGGTCCACCGAGCAGTTCTTC.

This clonotype was observed a handful of times. This chain joins TRBV6-1 and TRBJ2-7, with D perhaps matching TRBD2 (5 bases). Germline-derived CDR1 and CDR2 are MNHNS and SASEGT. V shed 7 bases and J shed 0 bases, with 16 bases lying between them. The CDR3 is 15 residues long. CDR3 nucleotides: TGTGCCAGCATCACCGAAGTGGGGAGCTCCTACGAGCAGTACTTC. Its translation: CASITEVGSSYEQYF.

This chain uses TRBV29-1 with TRBJ2-1, with D perhaps TRBD1 (6 bases). Germline loops: CDR1 SQVTM, CDR2 ANQGSEA. This CDR3 has 13 amino acids. V lost 5 bases to trimming and J lost 4 bases, with 12 bases between them. The CDR3 DNA reads as TGCAGCGTTTGGCAGGGGCTATACAATGAGCAGTTCTTC. Translation gives CSVWQGLYNEQFF.

The rearrangement links TRBV6-5 to TRBJ2-5, with TRBD2 matching over 7 bases. The CDR3 is 12 residues long. CDR1 is MNHEY, CDR2 SVGAGI, per germline. The junction had 6 bases not matched to a gene; V was cut back by 8 bases and J by 6 bases. The CDR3: CASPSGEKTQYF. The CDR3 region has the DNA TGTGCCAGCCCGAGCGGGGAAAAGACCCAGTACTTC.